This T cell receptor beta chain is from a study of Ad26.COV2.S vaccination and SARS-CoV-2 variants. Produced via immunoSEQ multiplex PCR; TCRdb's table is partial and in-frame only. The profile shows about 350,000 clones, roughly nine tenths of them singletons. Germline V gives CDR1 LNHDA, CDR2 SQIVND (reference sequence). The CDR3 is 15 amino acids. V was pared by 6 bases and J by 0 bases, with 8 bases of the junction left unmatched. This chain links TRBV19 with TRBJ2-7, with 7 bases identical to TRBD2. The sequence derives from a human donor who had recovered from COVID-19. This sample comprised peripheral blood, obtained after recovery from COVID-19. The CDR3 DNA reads TGTGCCAGTAGGGGGGGGTCCACGACCTCCTACGAGCAGTACTTC. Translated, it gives CASRGGSTTSYEQYF.